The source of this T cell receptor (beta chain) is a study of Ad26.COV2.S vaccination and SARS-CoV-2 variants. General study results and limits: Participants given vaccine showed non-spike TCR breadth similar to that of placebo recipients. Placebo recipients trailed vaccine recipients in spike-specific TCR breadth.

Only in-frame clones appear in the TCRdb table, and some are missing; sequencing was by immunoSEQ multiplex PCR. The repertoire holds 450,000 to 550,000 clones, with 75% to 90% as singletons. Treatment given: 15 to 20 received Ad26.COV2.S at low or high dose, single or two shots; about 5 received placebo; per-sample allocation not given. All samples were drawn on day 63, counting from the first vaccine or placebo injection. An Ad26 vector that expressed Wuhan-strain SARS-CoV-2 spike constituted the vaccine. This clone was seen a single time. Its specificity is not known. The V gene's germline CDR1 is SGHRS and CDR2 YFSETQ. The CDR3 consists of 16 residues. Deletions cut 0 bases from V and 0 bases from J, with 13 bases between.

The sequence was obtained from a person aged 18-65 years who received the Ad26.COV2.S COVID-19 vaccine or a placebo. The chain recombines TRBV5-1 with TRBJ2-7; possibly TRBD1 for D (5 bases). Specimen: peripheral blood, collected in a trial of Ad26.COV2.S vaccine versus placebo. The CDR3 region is CASSLETSRVSYEQYF. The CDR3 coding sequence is TGCGCCAGCAGCTTGGAGACCTCCAGGGTCTCCTACGAGCAGTACTTC.